This T cell receptor (beta chain) was sequenced for a study of cytomegalovirus exposure and HLA in healthy donors. Study in general: Across more than 350 genotyped donors, just over 80% landed in the Caucasian-associated ancestry cluster. Findings and caveats of the study: In vitro testing confirmed a few CMV-associated chains as specific for CMV antigens. The classifier was said to identify cytomegalovirus status with high specificity and sensitivity.

In regard to this clone: Its antigen is undetermined.

Per the germline V gene, CDR1 is SGHAT and CDR2 is FQNNGV. The CDR3 runs 15 residues. V was cut by 6 bases and J by 0 bases, with 14 bases left in between. The PCR was carried out with 60 Vbeta primers and 13 Jbeta primers. Libraries were prepared by immunoSEQ multiplex PCR; TCRdb keeps only in-frame clonotypes and omits some of them. This table holds 90,000 to 120,000 clones, less than 85% found once. This clonotype was obtained from a man aged 18-30 years in good health and CMV-seronegative. Sequenced: PBMCs. The V and J genes are TRBV11-2 and TRBJ1-2; D might be TRBD1 (6 bases). The CDR3, as DNA: TGTGCCAGCAGGCCCGTAGGGGGTGCTAACTATGGCTACACCTTC. Translation gives CASRPVGGANYGYTF.